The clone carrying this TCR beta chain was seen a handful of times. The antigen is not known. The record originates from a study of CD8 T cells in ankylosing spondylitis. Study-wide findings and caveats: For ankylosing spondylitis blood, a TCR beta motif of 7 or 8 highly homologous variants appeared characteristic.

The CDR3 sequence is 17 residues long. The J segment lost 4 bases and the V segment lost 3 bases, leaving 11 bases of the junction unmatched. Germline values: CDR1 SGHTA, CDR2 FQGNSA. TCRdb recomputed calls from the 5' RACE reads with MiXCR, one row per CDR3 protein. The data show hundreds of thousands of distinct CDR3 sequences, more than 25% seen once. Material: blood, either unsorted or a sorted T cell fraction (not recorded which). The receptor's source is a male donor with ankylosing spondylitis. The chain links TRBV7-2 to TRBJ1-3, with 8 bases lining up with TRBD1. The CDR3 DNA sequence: TGTGCCAGCAGCTTTACCTCGACAGGGGAAGGCGGAAACACCATATATTTT. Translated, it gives CASSFTSTGEGGNTIYF.